These 32 T cell receptor beta chains were sequenced from one sample in a study of beta chain features in type 1 diabetes. Sequenced material consisted of expressed TCRB transcripts (all of the isolated RNA was reverse transcribed). Method: immunoSEQ multiplex PCR; TCRdb's copy keeps in-frame clones and lacks some. The table records fewer than 250,000 clones, about 71% of them present only once. The sequenced sample consisted of naive CD4+ T cells from blood. The receptor source for this set is a man aged 25-45 years in good health.

The chain recombines TRBV18 with TRBJ2-7; TRBD1 is a possible D gene (5 bases). With 0 bases removed from V and 5 bases from J, the gap between germline ends came to 14 bases. This CDR3 has 15 residues. Germline CDR1 KGHSH, CDR2 LQKENI. CDR3 in DNA: TGTGCCAGCTCACCACCGAGACCAGGGTTCAACGAGCAGTACTTC. Its translation: CASSPPRPGFNEQYF.

This clone was seen once. The chain links TRBV4-2 to TRBJ1-4; perhaps TRBD1 as D (6 bases). This CDR3 is built from 15 residues. The germline V and J ends were trimmed by 4 bases and 0 bases, with 9 bases remaining between them. The germline CDR1 and CDR2 sequences are LGHNA and YNFKEQ. As DNA, the CDR3 is TGTGCCAGCAGCCCGCGGGGGCCAACTAATGAAAAACTGTTTTTT. Protein product: CASSPRGPTNEKLFF.

The rearrangement links TRBV10-3 to TRBJ2-1; 10 nucleotides match TRBD2. V trimming: 7 bases; J trimming: 9 bases; junction bases outside the gene matches: 9. CDR3 length: 14 residues. Germline V lookup: CDR1 ENHRY, CDR2 SYGVKD. The CDR3, as DNA: TGTGCCATCACAGGCCTAGCGGGAGTTAGTGAGCAGTTCTTC. It specifies CAITGLAGVSEQFF.

This clone has only one observation. Other DNA sequences in this specimen translate into the identical CDR3. V and J are TRBV20-1 and TRBJ2-7; no reliable D call. V was pared by 6 bases and J by 3 bases, with 9 bases between. The germline gives CDR1 DFQATT, CDR2 SNEGSKA (reference sequence). This CDR3 is 11 amino acids long. DNA for the CDR3: TGCAGTGCCCCGGTGGGCTACGAGCAGTACTTC. Residues: CSAPVGYEQYF.

The chain employs TRBV5-1 and TRBJ1-2; D gene uncertain. Germline lookup yields CDR1 SGHRS and CDR2 YFSETQ. The CDR3 spans 14 residues. Trimming removed 0 bases at V and 8 bases at J, with 14 bases between. CDR3 in amino acids: CASSLVEHSAGYTF. The CDR3 DNA reads TGCGCCAGCAGCTTGGTGGAACACTCGGCAGGCTACACCTTC.

This CDR3 is CAWRGVGNQPQHF. The CDR3 region has the DNA TGTGCCTGGAGAGGGGTAGGCAATCAGCCCCAGCATTTT. The V gene is TRBV30, the J gene TRBJ1-5, with a possible D match to TRBD1 (5 bases). There are 13 residues in the CDR3. The germline V gene has CDR1 GTSNPN and CDR2 SVGIG (reference sequence). V was pared by 3 bases and J by 2 bases, with 8 bases between.

A word on this clone: The identical CDR3 is also encoded by other nucleotide sequences in the sample. J is TRBJ2-3 and V is TRBV7-2; D unresolved. CDR3 length: 12 residues. Germline-derived CDR1 and CDR2 are SGHTA and FQGNSA. The germline V and J ends were trimmed by 5 bases and 1 base, with 4 bases remaining between them. The CDR3 loop reads CASSLGTDTQYF. The CDR3 DNA reads as TGTGCCAGCAGCCTAGGCACAGATACGCAGTATTTT.

J is TRBJ2-1 and V is TRBV7-9; maybe TRBD2 (6 bases). Germline loops: CDR1 SEHNR, CDR2 FQNEAQ (reference sequence). V shed 3 bases and J shed 6 bases, with 15 bases lying between them. The CDR3 has 15 amino acids. For the CDR3, the DNA is TGTGCCAGCAGCTTGAGTGGGAGGCTATCCAATGAGCAGTTCTTC. It is translated as CASSLSGRLSNEQFF. The full variable domain, rest sourced from reference TRBV7-9 and TRBJ2-1, is DTGVSQNPRHKITKRGQNVTFRCDPISEHNRLYWYRQTLGQGPEFLTYFQNEAQLEKSRLLSDRFSAERPKGSFSTLEIQRTEQGDSAMYLCASSLSGRLSNEQFFGPGTRLTVL.

The chain couples TRBV29-1 to TRBJ1-1, with D maybe TRBD1 (5 bases). The V gene's germline CDR1 is SQVTM and CDR2 ANQGSEA. V lost 7 bases to trimming and J lost 0 bases, with 15 bases between them. The CDR3 runs to 14 residues. The CDR3 spells CSAGGGMMNTEAFF. The CDR3 nucleotides read TGCAGCGCCGGTGGGGGGATGATGAACACTGAAGCTTTCTTT. The whole variable domain, filled in from reference TRBV29-1 and TRBJ1-1, reads SAVISQKPSRDICQRGTSLTIQCQVDSQVTMMFWYRQQPGQSLTLIATANQGSEATYESGFVIDKFPISRPNLTFSTLTVSNMSPEDSSIYLCSAGGGMMNTEAFFGQGTRLTVV.

This clone was picked up a small number of times. The V call is TRBV29-1, the J call TRBJ2-7; no definite D call. The CDR3 has 14 residues. Trimming left V 0 bases short and J 2 bases short, with 11 bases between. Germline CDR1 is SQVTM and CDR2 is ANQGSEA. CDR3 sequence: CSVEDLNSPYEQYF. The CDR3 DNA sequence: TGCAGCGTTGAAGATCTGAACAGTCCCTACGAGCAGTACTTC.

The V and J genes are TRBV11-2 and TRBJ2-3; no definite D call. Between the trimmed V and J ends, which lost 2 bases and 2 bases, there was a span of 17 bases. The germline V gene has CDR1 SGHAT and CDR2 FQNNGV. The CDR3 runs to 17 residues. CDR3 sequence reads: CASSLLPGRKSTDTQYF. CDR3 bases: TGTGCCAGCAGCTTATTGCCTGGACGGAAGTCCACAGATACGCAGTATTTT.

The chain has TRBV7-2 and TRBJ2-7; tentative D call: TRBD1 (6 bases). Trimming stripped 3 bases from V and 2 bases from J, with 14 bases between. Germline CDR1 is SGHTA and CDR2 is FQGNSA. The CDR3 runs 15 residues. CDR3 sequence reads: CASSLPDSRAYEQYF. As DNA, the CDR3 is TGTGCCAGCAGCTTGCCGGACAGCCGCGCCTACGAGCAGTACTTC. The full variable domain, rest sourced from reference TRBV7-2 and TRBJ2-7, is GAGVSQSPSNKVTEKGKDVELRCDPISGHTALYWYRQSLGQGLEFLIYFQGNSAPDKSGLPSDRFSAERTGGSVSTLTIQRTQQEDSAVYLCASSLPDSRAYEQYFGPGTRLTVT.

This rearrangement joins TRBV5-1 to TRBJ2-7, with D possibly being TRBD2 (5 bases). Per germline, CDR1 SGHRS and CDR2 YFSETQ. V was pared by 0 bases and J by 2 bases, with 9 bases between. CDR3 length: 14 residues. The CDR3 DNA is TGCGCCAGCAGCTTGGCTGGGAGCCCCTACGAGCAGTACTTC. Translated, it gives CASSLAGSPYEQYF.

CDR3 coding DNA: TGTGCCAGCAGTGGGAGGGATACGCAGTATTTT. It codes for CASSGRDTQYF. The rearrangement joins TRBV2 to TRBJ2-3; TRBD2 might be the D (5 bases). Germline-derived CDR1 and CDR2 are SNHLY and FYNNEI. The CDR3 is 11 residues long. V lost 4 bases to trimming and J lost 6 bases, with 5 bases between them.

The chain uses TRBV30 and TRBJ1-5; D gene unclear. Looked up from germline, CDR1 is GTSNPN and CDR2 is SVGIG (reference sequence). Trimming took 3 bases from V and 2 from J, leaving 8 bases between them. This CDR3 has 13 amino acids. CDR3 amino acids: CAWSTTGNQPQHF. DNA of the CDR3: TGTGCCTGGAGCACAACAGGCAATCAGCCCCAGCATTTT.

The chain joins TRBV9 to TRBJ2-5; D is unresolved. From germline, CDR1 is SGDLS and CDR2 YYNGEE. CDR3 length: 13 residues. V shed 3 bases and J shed 7 bases, with 13 bases lying between them. The CDR3 is CASSEVLVGTQYF. CDR3 nucleotides: TGTGCCAGCAGCGAAGTGCTCGTGGGGACCCAGTACTTC.

The chain uses TRBV5-1 and TRBJ2-7; no firm D call. Germline CDR1 SGHRS, CDR2 YFSETQ. V lost 1 base and J lost 4, with 9 bases in between. This CDR3 comprises 13 residues. CDR3 sequence (DNA): TGCGCCAGCAGCTTGCGACGGGCATACGAGCAGTACTTC. Its translation is CASSLRRAYEQYF. The complete variable domain, with remaining parts taken from reference TRBV5-1 and TRBJ2-7, reads KAGVTQTPRYLIKTRGQQVTLSCSPISGHRSVSWYQQTPGQGLQFLFEYFSETQRNKGNFPGRFSGRQFSNSRSEMNVSTLELGDSALYLCASSLRRAYEQYFGPGTRLTVT.

This clone was counted a few times. V usage is TRBV5-1 and J usage is TRBJ2-1; 11 bases fit TRBD2. The germline V gene has CDR1 SGHRS and CDR2 YFSETQ. There are 15 residues in the CDR3. V shed 4 bases and J 4 bases; nucleotides not matched to a gene: 4. CDR3 region: CASSPTSGVYNEQFF. The CDR3 DNA is TGCGCCAGCAGCCCGACTAGCGGGGTTTACAATGAGCAGTTCTTC.

This sequence joins TRBV7-2 and TRBJ2-5, with a possible D match to TRBD2 (6 bases). There are 16 residues in the CDR3. The V gene lost 1 base and the J gene lost 2 bases, with 14 bases spanning the gap. CDR1 SGHTA and CDR2 FQGNSA come from the germline V gene. Written as DNA, the CDR3 is TGTGCCAGCAGCTTAGGGCTCGGGAGTCGGCAAGAGACCCAGTACTTC. This translates into CASSLGLGSRQETQYF.

J is TRBJ1-2 and V is TRBV29-1; D gene unclear. CDR1 and CDR2 (germline): SQVTM, ANQGSEA. The length of the CDR3 is 12 residues. Trimming cost V 5 bases and J 2 bases, with 9 bases left between them. The DNA for the CDR3 is TGCAGCGTTCACGCCGCCAACTATGGCTACACCTTC. Translating it yields CSVHAANYGYTF.

The V and J genes are TRBV7-9 and TRBJ2-5, with D perhaps matching TRBD1 (5 bases). V dropped 6 bases and J dropped 5 bases, with 19 bases sitting between them. There are 15 residues in the CDR3. Germline CDR1 SEHNR, CDR2 FQNEAQ (reference sequence). CDR3 sequence: CASRPSRASGETQYF. DNA of the CDR3: TGTGCCAGCAGGCCGAGCAGGGCTTCAGGCGAGACCCAGTACTTC.

The V gene is TRBV7-2, the J gene TRBJ1-5; no clear D gene. Germline CDR1 is SGHTA and CDR2 is FQGNSA. Trimming stripped 3 bases from V and 5 bases from J, with 8 bases between. The CDR3 has 13 amino acids. CDR3 nucleotide sequence: TGTGCCAGCAGCTTGAAGGGTGATCAGCCCCAGCATTTT. Protein sequence: CASSLKGDQPQHF.

The V and J genes are TRBV15 and TRBJ2-2; D ambiguous. The CDR3 spans 12 residues. Germline V lookup: CDR1 LNHNV, CDR2 YYDKDF (reference sequence). V lost 1 base and J 5 bases, leaving 2 bases between the germline ends. CDR3 sequence reads: CATSRATGELFF. The CDR3 coding sequence is TGTGCCACCAGCAGAGCGACCGGGGAGCTGTTTTTT.

The chain links TRBV5-6 to TRBJ2-1; D is unresolved. Germline V gene sequence: CDR1 SGHDT, CDR2 YYEEEE. V shed 0 bases and J shed 3 bases, with 7 bases lying between them. CDR3 length equals 14 residues. Here the CDR3 reads CASSLAHSYNEQFF. The CDR3 DNA follows: TGTGCCAGCAGCTTGGCCCACAGCTACAATGAGCAGTTCTTC.

This sequence joins TRBV7-2 and TRBJ2-1; no firm D call. The CDR3 runs to 11 residues. V was clipped by 5 bases and J by 9 bases, with 8 bases between them. Germline assignment: CDR1 SGHTA and CDR2 FQGNSA. CDR3 sequence: CASSAYFEQFF. Here the CDR3 DNA reads TGTGCCAGCAGCGCCTACTTTGAGCAGTTCTTC.

This clone occurred once. This chain connects TRBV19 to TRBJ1-2; 7 nucleotides align to TRBD1. Germline V gene sequence: CDR1 LNHDA, CDR2 SQIVND (reference sequence). This CDR3 spans 12 amino acids. The V and J ends lost 4 bases and 7 bases, in that order; junction bases with no gene match: 3. CDR3 loop: CASSTDRVGYTF. The CDR3 DNA sequence: TGTGCCAGTAGTACCGACAGGGTTGGCTACACCTTC.

Regarding this clone: Additional DNA sequences in this sample encode the identical CDR3. The chain is built from TRBV29-1 and TRBJ2-3, with D hard to call. Germline CDR1 and CDR2: SQVTM and ANQGSEA. The CDR3 has 13 amino acids. Trimming pared 3 bases from V and 2 bases from J, leaving 9 bases between. DNA of the CDR3: TGCAGCGTTGAGGGAAAATACACAGATACGCAGTATTTT. As protein: CSVEGKYTDTQYF.

V usage is TRBV9 and J usage is TRBJ1-6; no firm D call. Germline CDR1 reads SGDLS; CDR2 reads YYNGEE. The CDR3 spans 16 residues. V lost 0 bases and J lost 8, with 15 bases in between. The CDR3 loop is CASSVDSSAFYSPLHF. The DNA of the CDR3 is TGTGCCAGCAGCGTAGACTCGTCGGCATTTTATTCACCCCTCCACTTT.

There are a few counts of this clone. The genes are TRBV30 and TRBJ2-1, with D uncertain. The V end was cut by 2 bases, the J end by 10 bases, with 9 bases between. Germline loops: CDR1 GTSNPN, CDR2 SVGIG (reference sequence). The CDR3 covers 11 residues. CDR3 coding DNA: TGTGCCTGGAGTCGGCAAAGCGAGCAGTTCTTC. Protein: CAWSRQSEQFF.

The genes are TRBV29-1 and TRBJ1-1; weak D call: TRBD1 (6 bases). V lost 3 bases, J lost 6 bases, and 14 bases lay in between. CDR1 is SQVTM, CDR2 ANQGSEA, per germline. This CDR3 is 13 amino acids long. The CDR3 reads CSVEPREGAEAFF. The CDR3 nucleotides are TGCAGCGTTGAGCCCAGGGAGGGGGCTGAAGCTTTCTTT.

The V and J genes are TRBV30 and TRBJ2-2, with D hard to call. This CDR3 contains 10 residues. The ends were cut back, 7 bases at V and 6 bases at J, with 6 bases in the middle. Looked up from germline, CDR1 is GTSNPN and CDR2 is SVGIG (reference sequence). CDR3 amino acids: CAFISGELFF. The CDR3 region has the DNA TGTGCCTTCATCTCCGGGGAGCTGTTTTTT. Supplemented by reference TRBV30 and TRBJ2-2, the full variable domain reads SQTIHQWPATLVQPVGSPLSLECTVEGTSNPNLYWYRQAAGRGLQLLFYSVGIGQISSEVPQNLSASRPQDRQFILSSKKLLLSDSGFYLCAFISGELFFGEGSRLTVL.

On this clone: This specimen includes other DNA sequences encoding the same CDR3. This rearrangement joins TRBV30 to TRBJ2-3; D is undetermined. V lost 0 bases to trimming and J lost 4 bases, with 8 bases between them. The germline gives CDR1 GTSNPN, CDR2 SVGIG (reference sequence). CDR3 length: 13 amino acids. The DNA of the CDR3 is TGTGCCTGGAGTGTAGGCGGCCCAGATACGCAGTATTTT. As protein: CAWSVGGPDTQYF. Looking up the rest from reference TRBV30 and TRBJ2-3 gives the full variable domain: SQTIHQWPATLVQPVGSPLSLECTVEGTSNPNLYWYRQAAGRGLQLLFYSVGIGQISSEVPQNLSASRPQDRQFILSSKKLLLSDSGFYLCAWSVGGPDTQYFGPGTRLTVL.